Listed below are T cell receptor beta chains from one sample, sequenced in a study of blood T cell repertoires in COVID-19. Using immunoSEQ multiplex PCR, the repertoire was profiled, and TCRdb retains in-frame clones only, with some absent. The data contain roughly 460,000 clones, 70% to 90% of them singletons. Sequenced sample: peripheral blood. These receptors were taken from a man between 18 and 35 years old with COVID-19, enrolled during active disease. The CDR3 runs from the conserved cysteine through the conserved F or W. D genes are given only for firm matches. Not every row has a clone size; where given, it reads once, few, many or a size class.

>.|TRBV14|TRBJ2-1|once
TGTGCCAGCAGCCAAGATCTTGGAGGGAATGAGCAGTTCTTC
CASSQDLGGNEQFF
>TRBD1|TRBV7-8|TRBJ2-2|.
TGTGCCAGCAGCACGACGGACAGGGGAAACACCGGGGAGCTGTTTTTT
CASSTTDRGNTGELFF
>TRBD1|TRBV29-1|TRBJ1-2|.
TGCAGCGTTTTAACCGGGACAGGGAACTATGGCTACACCTTC
CSVLTGTGNYGYTF
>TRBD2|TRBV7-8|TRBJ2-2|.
TGTGCCAGCAGAACCGCGGTGGGGACTAGCGGGGGGGCCACGAACACCGGGGAGCTGTTTTTT
CASRTAVGTSGGATNTGELFF
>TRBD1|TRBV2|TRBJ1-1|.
TGTGCCAGCAGCGCGGGACAGACGATGAACACTGAAGCTTTCTTT
CASSAGQTMNTEAFF
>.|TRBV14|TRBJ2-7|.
TGTGCCAGCAGCCAAGTAATCAGGGCCGAGCAGTACTTC
CASSQVIRAEQYF
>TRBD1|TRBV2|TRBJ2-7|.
TGTGCCAGCAGTAATGACAGGGGCTACGAGCAGTACTTC
CASSNDRGYEQYF
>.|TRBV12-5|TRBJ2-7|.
TGTGCTAGTGAGCACAGCAGCTCCTACGAGCAGTACTTC
CASEHSSSYEQYF
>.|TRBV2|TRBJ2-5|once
TGTGCCAGCAGTGATAGCGGATCCACGGAGACCCAGTACTTC
CASSDSGSTETQYF
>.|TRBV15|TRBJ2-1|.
TGTGCCACCAGCAACAGCAGAGTGCGGGGCTACAATGAGCAGTTCTTC
CATSNSRVRGYNEQFF
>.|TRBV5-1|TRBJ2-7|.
TGCGCCAGCAGCTTGGGCTGGGGAGTCGAGCAGTACTTC
CASSLGWGVEQYF
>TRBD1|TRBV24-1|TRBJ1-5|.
TGTGCCACCAGTGATCCCAGGACAGGGCCAAATCAGCCCCAGCATTTT
CATSDPRTGPNQPQHF
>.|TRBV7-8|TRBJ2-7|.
TGTGCCAGCAGCTTAACGCAGGGCGGCGAGCAGTACTTC
CASSLTQGGEQYF
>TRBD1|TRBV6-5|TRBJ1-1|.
TGTGCCAGCAGACCTGAGACAGGGTCAGCTTTCTTT
CASRPETGSAFF
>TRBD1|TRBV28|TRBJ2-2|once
TGTGCCAGCCTGGATGACAGGGGCCCTTCGTACGGGGAGCTGTTTTTT
CASLDDRGPSYGELFF
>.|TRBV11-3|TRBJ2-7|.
TGTGCCAGCAGCTTAGGCCGGTTCGAGCAGTACTTC
CASSLGRFEQYF
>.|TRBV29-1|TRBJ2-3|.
TGCAGCGTTGAAGATCTGTGGGATCGGCAGGGGAGCACAGATACGCAGTATTTT
CSVEDLWDRQGSTDTQYF
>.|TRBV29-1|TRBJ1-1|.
TGCAGCGTTGAGGTTGGCAATGAAGCTTTCTTT
CSVEVGNEAFF
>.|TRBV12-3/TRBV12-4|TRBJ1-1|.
TGTGCCAGCAGTTTGGGGGGGACAGCTTTCTTT
CASSLGGTAFF
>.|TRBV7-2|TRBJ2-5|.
TGTGCCAGCAGCCTCGCCGTAGAGGGAGAGACCCAGTACTTC
CASSLAVEGETQYF
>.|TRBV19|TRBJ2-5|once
TGTGCCAGTAGTATCGGGGGAGAGACCCAGTACTTC
CASSIGGETQYF
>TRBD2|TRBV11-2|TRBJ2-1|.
TGTGCCAGCAGCCCACTAGCGGGGGATCTCCATGAGCAGTTCTTC
CASSPLAGDLHEQFF
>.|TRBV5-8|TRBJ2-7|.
TGTGCCAGCAGCCCATACCGCGGGGGCGGGGACTACGAGCAGTACTTC
CASSPYRGGGDYEQYF
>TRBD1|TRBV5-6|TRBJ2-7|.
TGTGCCAGCAGCTTGCCGGGACAGGGGGCTAGCGAGCAGTACTTC
CASSLPGQGASEQYF
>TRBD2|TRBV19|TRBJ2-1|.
TGTGCCAGTAGCACCGGGACTAGGGGGTTGAGGGAGCAGTTCTTC
CASSTGTRGLREQFF
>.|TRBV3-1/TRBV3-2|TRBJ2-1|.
TGTGCCAGCAGCCAAATCAGGGCCGATGAGCAGTTCTTC
CASSQIRADEQFF
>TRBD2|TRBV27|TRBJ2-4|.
TGTGCCAGCACCTTGGGGCAAAATAGCGGGAGAGGCAAAAACATTCAGTACTTC
CASTLGQNSGRGKNIQYF
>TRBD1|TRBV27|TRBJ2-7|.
TGTGCCAGCAGTCCCCAGGGGGCTCACGAGCAGTACTTC
CASSPQGAHEQYF
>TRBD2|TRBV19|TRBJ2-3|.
TGTGCCAGTAGTTCTGGACTAGCGGGAGTGGATACGCAGTATTTT
CASSSGLAGVDTQYF
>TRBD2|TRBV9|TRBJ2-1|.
TGTGCCAGCAGCGTAATTGGCGGGGGGAACAATGAGCAGTTCTTC
CASSVIGGGNNEQFF
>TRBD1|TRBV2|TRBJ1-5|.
TGTGCCAGCAGTGTGGGACAGAGCAATCAGCCCCAGCATTTT
CASSVGQSNQPQHF
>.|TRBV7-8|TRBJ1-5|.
TGTGCCAGCAGCTTTCCCCATAGCAATCAGCCCCAGCATTTT
CASSFPHSNQPQHF
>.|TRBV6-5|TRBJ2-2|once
TGTGCCAGCAGTACCGGGACAAGAACCGGGGAGCTGTTTTTT
CASSTGTRTGELFF
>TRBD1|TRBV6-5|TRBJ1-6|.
TGTGCCAGCAGTTACGTTTCAGGGACAGCAAATTCACCCCTCCACTTT
CASSYVSGTANSPLHF
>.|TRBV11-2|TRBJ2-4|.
TGTGCCAGCTCCGAGTTAGCCAAAAACATTCAGTACTTC
CASSELAKNIQYF
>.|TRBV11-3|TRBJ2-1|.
TGTGCCAGCAGCTCTCGCCAGGGGTGGGACAATGAGCAGTTCTTC
CASSSRQGWDNEQFF